This T cell receptor (beta chain) came from a study of blood T cell repertoires in COVID-19. Study context: Samples of COVID-19 (acute and convalescent) were obtained from the United States, Italy and Spain.

Authors' analysis steps: Estimates of nucleated cell counts were drawn from the amplification of reference gene primers. The protocol was immunoSEQ multiplex PCR, while the TCRdb copy is restricted to in-frame clones and leaves out a portion. V, J and clone size were drawn from that table, and D and trimming were deduced from the DNA. The sample shows approximately 130,000 clones, roughly four fifths of them seen only once. V lost 8 bases and J lost 0, with 11 bases in between. There are 14 residues in the CDR3. Germline assignment: CDR1 SGHNT and CDR2 YENEEA. The sequence was collected from a human donor in a cohort sampled during active COVID-19. The sequenced sample consisted of peripheral blood. The rearrangement joins TRBV11-3 to TRBJ2-1; TRBD2 is a possible D gene (6 bases). CDR3 sequence: CASAGKSSYNEQFF. CDR3 nucleotide sequence: TGTGCCAGCGCGGGAAAAAGCTCCTACAATGAGCAGTTCTTC.